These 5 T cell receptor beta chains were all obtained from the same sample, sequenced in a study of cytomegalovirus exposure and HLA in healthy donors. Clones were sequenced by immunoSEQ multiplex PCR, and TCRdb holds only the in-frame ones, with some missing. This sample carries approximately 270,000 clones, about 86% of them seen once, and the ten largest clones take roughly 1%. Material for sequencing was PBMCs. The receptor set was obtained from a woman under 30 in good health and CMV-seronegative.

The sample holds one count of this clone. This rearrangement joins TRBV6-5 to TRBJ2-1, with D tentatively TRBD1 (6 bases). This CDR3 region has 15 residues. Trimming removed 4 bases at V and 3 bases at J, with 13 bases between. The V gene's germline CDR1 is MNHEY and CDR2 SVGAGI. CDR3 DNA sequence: TGTGCCAGCAGTTTACAGGGCCCCTACTACAATGAGCAGTTCTTC. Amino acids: CASSLQGPYYNEQFF.

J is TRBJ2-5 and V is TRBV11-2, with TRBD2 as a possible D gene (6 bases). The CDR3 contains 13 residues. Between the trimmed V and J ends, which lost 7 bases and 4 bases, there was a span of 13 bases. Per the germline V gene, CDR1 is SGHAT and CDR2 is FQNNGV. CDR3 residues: CASTSAVGETQYF. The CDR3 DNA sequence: TGTGCCAGCACTAGCGCCGTCGGAGAGACCCAGTACTTC.

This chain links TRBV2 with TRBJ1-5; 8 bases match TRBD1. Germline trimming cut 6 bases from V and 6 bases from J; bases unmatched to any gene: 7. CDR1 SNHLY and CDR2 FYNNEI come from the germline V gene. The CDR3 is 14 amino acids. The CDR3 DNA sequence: TGTGCCAGCAGCGACAGGGGAAGTGGTCAGCCCCAGCATTTT. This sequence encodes CASSDRGSGQPQHF.

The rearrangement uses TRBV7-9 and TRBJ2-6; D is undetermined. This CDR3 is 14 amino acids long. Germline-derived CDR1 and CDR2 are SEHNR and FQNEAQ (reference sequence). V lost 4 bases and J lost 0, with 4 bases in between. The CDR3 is CASSSFSGANVLTF. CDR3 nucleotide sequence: TGTGCCAGCAGCTCGTTCTCTGGGGCCAACGTCCTGACTTTC.

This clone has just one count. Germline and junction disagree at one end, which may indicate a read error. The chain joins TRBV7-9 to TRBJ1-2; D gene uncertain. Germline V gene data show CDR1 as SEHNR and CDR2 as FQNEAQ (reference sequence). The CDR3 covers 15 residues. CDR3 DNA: TGTGCCAGCAGCTCCGGACCTCCCCGAGGAGGTCATCTCTTTTTC. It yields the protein CASSSGPPRGGHLFF.